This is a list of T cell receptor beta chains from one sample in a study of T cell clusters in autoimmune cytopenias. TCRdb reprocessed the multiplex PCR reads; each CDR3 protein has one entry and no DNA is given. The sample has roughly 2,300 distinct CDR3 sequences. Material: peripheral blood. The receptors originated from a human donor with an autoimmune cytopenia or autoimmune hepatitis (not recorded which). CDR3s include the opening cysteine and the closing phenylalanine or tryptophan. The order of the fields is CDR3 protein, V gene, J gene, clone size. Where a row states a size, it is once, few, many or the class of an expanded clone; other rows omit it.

CDR3aa: CASATGFQNEKLFF; v_gene: TRBV18; j_gene: TRBJ1-4; abundance: .
CDR3aa: CSVEGGRIATDTQYF; v_gene: TRBV29-1; j_gene: TRBJ2-3; abundance: medium-sized
CDR3aa: CASRKQGSGYTF; v_gene: TRBV12-3/TRBV12-4; j_gene: TRBJ1-2; abundance: .
CDR3aa: CASSNLATGELFF; v_gene: TRBV7-2; j_gene: TRBJ2-2; abundance: .
CDR3aa: CASSLTGQGIDEQFF; v_gene: TRBV5-1; j_gene: TRBJ2-1; abundance: .
CDR3aa: CAWSVGDTQYF; v_gene: TRBV30; j_gene: TRBJ2-3; abundance: medium-sized
CDR3aa: CASSPPLGLDPATNEKLFF; v_gene: TRBV18; j_gene: TRBJ1-4; abundance: .
CDR3aa: CASSYQRSYITSYNEQFF; v_gene: TRBV6-5; j_gene: TRBJ2-1; abundance: medium-sized
CDR3aa: CASSARTGVSDEQYF; v_gene: TRBV19; j_gene: TRBJ2-7; abundance: large
CDR3aa: CASSPPGSSYNEQFF; v_gene: TRBV18; j_gene: TRBJ2-1; abundance: .
CDR3aa: CASSRGVKETQYF; v_gene: TRBV18; j_gene: TRBJ2-5; abundance: .
CDR3aa: CASSPNGGAFGEQFF; v_gene: TRBV18; j_gene: TRBJ2-1; abundance: .
CDR3aa: CASSSRLAGGPSSYNEQFF; v_gene: TRBV27; j_gene: TRBJ2-1; abundance: .
CDR3aa: CASSSTPGETQYF; v_gene: TRBV5-1; j_gene: TRBJ2-5; abundance: .
CDR3aa: CASSARVGQGRNSGANVLTF; v_gene: TRBV7-6; j_gene: TRBJ2-6; abundance: medium-sized
CDR3aa: CASSINGLGAGANVLTF; v_gene: TRBV19; j_gene: TRBJ2-6; abundance: hyperexpanded
CDR3aa: CASSYSVTSGVVSDTQYF; v_gene: TRBV6-2/TRBV6-3; j_gene: TRBJ2-3; abundance: .
CDR3aa: CASSKQVPWETQYF; v_gene: TRBV6-6; j_gene: TRBJ2-5; abundance: .
CDR3aa: CASSLAAAYNEQFF; v_gene: TRBV5-4; j_gene: TRBJ2-1; abundance: .
CDR3aa: CASSYSRGEGTRETQYF; v_gene: TRBV6-2/TRBV6-3; j_gene: TRBJ2-5; abundance: .
CDR3aa: CASSWGTLNSPLHF; v_gene: TRBV12-3/TRBV12-4; j_gene: TRBJ1-6; abundance: .
CDR3aa: CAWTWTGGRETQYF; v_gene: TRBV30; j_gene: TRBJ2-5; abundance: medium-sized
CDR3aa: CASSRPSGVNNEQFF; v_gene: TRBV12-3/TRBV12-4; j_gene: TRBJ2-1; abundance: .
CDR3aa: CASSPLLPSPGGQTGNTIYF; v_gene: TRBV18; j_gene: TRBJ1-3; abundance: .
CDR3aa: CSAAPGQGAGGTYEQYF; v_gene: TRBV29-1; j_gene: TRBJ2-7; abundance: medium-sized
CDR3aa: CASSFLLGQRDQPQHF; v_gene: TRBV19; j_gene: TRBJ1-5; abundance: .
CDR3aa: CASSPPSAGADYEQYF; v_gene: TRBV23-1; j_gene: TRBJ2-7; abundance: .
CDR3aa: CASSLDGGGINQPQHF; v_gene: TRBV12-3/TRBV12-4; j_gene: TRBJ1-5; abundance: .
CDR3aa: CASSLDPGGNEQFF; v_gene: TRBV5-1; j_gene: TRBJ2-1; abundance: .
CDR3aa: CATSDLGGDTGELFF; v_gene: TRBV24-1; j_gene: TRBJ2-2; abundance: .
CDR3aa: CASSFSPGSDTQYF; v_gene: TRBV7-2; j_gene: TRBJ2-3; abundance: .
CDR3aa: CASSHPSGGAADTQYF; v_gene: TRBV18; j_gene: TRBJ2-3; abundance: .
CDR3aa: CASTQGRGKLVNRETQYF; v_gene: TRBV6-1; j_gene: TRBJ2-5; abundance: .
CDR3aa: CASSFQGRGTITGELFF; v_gene: TRBV6-5; j_gene: TRBJ2-2; abundance: medium-sized
CDR3aa: CASSRTSGEGSGELFF; v_gene: TRBV19; j_gene: TRBJ2-2; abundance: .
CDR3aa: CASTSSGRVFTGELFF; v_gene: TRBV6-5; j_gene: TRBJ2-2; abundance: medium-sized
CDR3aa: CASSLEGRGTYGYTF; v_gene: TRBV5-4; j_gene: TRBJ1-2; abundance: .
CDR3aa: CASKRAGKYEQYF; v_gene: TRBV27; j_gene: TRBJ2-7; abundance: .
CDR3aa: CATSRGTYGYTF; v_gene: TRBV15; j_gene: TRBJ1-2; abundance: .
CDR3aa: CSVNGNQRGYNEQFF; v_gene: TRBV29-1; j_gene: TRBJ2-1; abundance: large
CDR3aa: CATSRDPARGNTEAFF; v_gene: TRBV15; j_gene: TRBJ1-1; abundance: .
CDR3aa: CASSRPGADYGYTF; v_gene: TRBV6-1; j_gene: TRBJ1-2; abundance: .
CDR3aa: CASSPMPGWNEQFF; v_gene: TRBV6-5; j_gene: TRBJ2-1; abundance: .
CDR3aa: CASSSGGARDTQYF; v_gene: TRBV12-3/TRBV12-4; j_gene: TRBJ2-3; abundance: .
CDR3aa: CASSPPGTGELFF; v_gene: TRBV18; j_gene: TRBJ2-2; abundance: medium-sized
CDR3aa: CASSSSLTLKIGKGTQYF; v_gene: TRBV6-5; j_gene: TRBJ2-3; abundance: .
CDR3aa: CSVEVRDRGLVTEAFF; v_gene: TRBV29-1; j_gene: TRBJ1-1; abundance: .